Sequencing of this T cell receptor beta chain was carried out in a study of control samples from healthy donors and cancer patients. V lost 7 bases to trimming and J lost 4 bases, with 19 bases between them. Germline V gene data show CDR1 as SQVTM and CDR2 as ANQGSEA. The CDR3 loop spans 14 amino acids. Data came from immunoSEQ multiplex PCR; TCRdb stores just in-frame clones and leaves some out. The profile shows approximately 110,000 clones, approximately 90% of them singletons. The TCR was taken from a young woman in good health. Material: blood. The J gene is TRBJ1-2, the V gene TRBV29-1; maybe TRBD1 (5 bases). CDR3 DNA sequence: TGCAGCGCTGGGGGACCGGGCAGTACCTATGGCTACACCTTC. Translation gives CSAGGPGSTYGYTF.